This T cell receptor (beta chain) was documented in a study of blood T cells in healthy people across ages. Across the study: Every two T cells gave about one barcoded beta molecule via template switching.

Combining a sample-barcoded 5' primer with a J-beta primer mix, a second PCR ran for 7 to 11 cycles. TCRdb fed the 5' RACE reads into MiXCR, producing one record per CDR3 protein. The repertoire has hundreds of thousands of distinct CDR3 sequences, 55% to 75% of them found once; the top ten carry 20% to 25%. Only a few counts were recorded for this clonotype. Trimming removed 5 bases from V and 5 bases from J, with 9 bases in between. This CDR3 comprises 12 residues. Sequenced: blood. The gene calls are TRBV12-3 or TRBV12-4 and TRBJ1-1; no definite D call. The TCR originated in a man younger than 40 in good health. CDR3 region: CASSTTGTEAFF. As DNA, the CDR3 is TGTGCCAGCAGTACAACTGGTACTGAAGCTTTCTTT.